The next 25 T cell receptor beta chains were all read from a single sample in a study of CD8+ T cells in alopecia areata. Documented treatment: oral pan-JAK inhibitor, 5-10 mg twice daily. RNA was isolated and reverse transcribed to cDNA, the sequencing template. Repertoires were generated with immunoSEQ multiplex PCR, while TCRdb's copy carries only in-frame clones and drops some. The data show about 190,000 clones, with 50% to 70% seen just once and about 1.3% held by the top ten. This sample comprised CD4+ T cells sorted from blood, obtained around week 50, from a patient treated with tofacitinib. The source of these receptors is a human donor with alopecia areata.

This chain uses TRBV29-1 with TRBJ2-1, with 9 bases that match TRBD1. J gave up 9 bases and V 6 bases, and 6 bases lay outside the gene matches. CDR1 is SQVTM, CDR2 ANQGSEA, per germline. This CDR3 has 12 residues. In DNA form, the CDR3 reads TGCAGCGTGGACAGGGGTCGTAGTGAGCAGTTCTTC. This gives the protein CSVDRGRSEQFF.

The chain employs TRBV9 and TRBJ1-1; TRBD1 might be the D (5 bases). Trimming took 0 bases from V and 4 from J, leaving 10 bases between them. The germline V gene has CDR1 SGDLS and CDR2 YYNGEE. This CDR3 has 14 residues. The CDR3: CASSVEGEGTEAFF. The CDR3 coding sequence is TGTGCCAGCAGCGTAGAAGGGGAGGGCACTGAAGCTTTCTTT.

This chain connects TRBV5-5 to TRBJ2-7; tentatively, D is TRBD1 (5 bases). From germline, CDR1 is SGHKS and CDR2 YYEKEE (reference sequence). Trimming removed 6 bases from V and 5 bases from J, with 12 bases in between. The CDR3 sequence is 12 residues long. Here the CDR3 reads CASNKGAHEQYF. CDR3 DNA: TGTGCCAGCAACAAAGGGGCCCACGAGCAGTACTTC.

This chain connects TRBV19 to TRBJ1-2; no reliable D call. In germline, CDR1 is LNHDA, CDR2 SQIVND (reference sequence). Trimming removed 7 bases at V and 4 bases at J, with 22 bases between. The CDR3 covers 16 residues. CDR3 nucleotides: TGTGCCAGTACCCCTAATGGACCTGGACCCCTCTATGGCTACACCTTC. Its translation: CASTPNGPGPLYGYTF.

This clone was observed a few times. V and J are TRBV2 and TRBJ2-7, with D perhaps TRBD1 (6 bases). The germline V gene encodes CDR1 SNHLY and CDR2 FYNNEI. The germline V and J ends were trimmed by 6 bases and 6 bases, with 12 bases remaining between them. This CDR3 has 12 amino acids. The CDR3 region has the DNA TGTGCCAGCAGAGGAGAAGGGGGCGAGCAGTACTTC. The encoded protein is CASRGEGGEQYF.

The rearrangement uses TRBV29-1 and TRBJ2-7, with 7 nucleotides matching TRBD1. The germline gives CDR1 SQVTM, CDR2 ANQGSEA. V lost 5 bases to trimming and J lost 2 bases; unmatched junction nucleotides: 6. The CDR3 consists of 13 residues. CDR3 in amino acids: CSVQRGQAYEQYF. In nucleotides, the CDR3 is TGCAGCGTTCAAAGGGGGCAAGCCTACGAGCAGTACTTC.

This clone was recorded only once. The chain couples TRBV29-1 to TRBJ1-1; 8 bases fit TRBD1. The CDR3 is made up of 14 amino acids. The trim removed 5 bases at V and 4 bases at J, leaving 9 bases unmatched. Germline V CDR1 and CDR2: SQVTM, ANQGSEA. CDR3 amino acids: CSVTSTGEGTEAFF. The CDR3 DNA reads TGCAGCGTTACATCGACAGGGGAAGGCACTGAAGCTTTCTTT.

V gene TRBV30 combines with J gene TRBJ2-3, with 14 bases lining up with TRBD2. V dropped 2 bases and J dropped 2; count of bases not matched to a gene: 12. CDR3 length: 19 amino acids. Per the germline V gene, CDR1 is GTSNPN and CDR2 is SVGIG (reference sequence). As DNA, the CDR3 is TGTGCCTGGAGTTGGTTAAGGACTAGCGGGGGGCCTAACACAGATACGCAGTATTTT. It yields the protein CAWSWLRTSGGPNTDTQYF.

This clone was recorded once. The genes are TRBV12-5 and TRBJ2-7; D remains ambiguous. With 4 bases removed from V and 2 bases from J, the gap between germline ends came to 9 bases. Germline V gives CDR1 LGHNT, CDR2 FRNRAP. This CDR3 has 13 amino acids. The CDR3 DNA reads TGTGCTAGTGGTTCTGAGGCAGCCTACGAGCAGTACTTC. Translating gives CASGSEAAYEQYF.

This clone has only a few counts. This CDR3 is also generated by other DNA sequences in the sample. This chain links TRBV30 with TRBJ2-1; D gene ambiguous. CDR1 and CDR2 from the germline V gene are GTSNPN and SVGIG (reference sequence). The CDR3 contains 15 residues. Trimming took off 4 bases at V and 0 bases at J, with 13 bases between the two ends. The CDR3 loop is CAWTPPVSSYNEQFF. As DNA, the CDR3 is TGTGCCTGGACACCCCCGGTTAGCTCCTACAATGAGCAGTTCTTC.

Ten or more counts support this clone. The chain joins TRBV4-2 to TRBJ2-1; 9 bases map to TRBD2. Trimming took 1 base from V and 1 from J; bases not matched to a gene: 2. This CDR3 has 16 amino acids. Germline lookup yields CDR1 LGHNA and CDR2 YNFKEQ. CDR3 protein: CASSQGSGGSYNEQFF. In nucleotides, the CDR3 is TGTGCCAGCAGCCAAGGTAGCGGGGGATCCTACAATGAGCAGTTCTTC.

The rearrangement links TRBV9 to TRBJ1-2, with a possible D match to TRBD1 (6 bases). CDR3 length equals 14 residues. V dropped 2 bases and J dropped 4 bases, with 12 bases sitting between them. Looked up from germline, CDR1 is SGDLS and CDR2 is YYNGEE. The CDR3 region has the DNA TGTGCCAGCAGCGTCCGATCGGACAGCTATGGCTACACCTTC. Translated, it gives CASSVRSDSYGYTF.

This clone was detected once. The V and J genes are TRBV5-1 and TRBJ2-1; D gene unclear. This CDR3 comprises 14 residues. The V gene lost 0 bases and the J gene lost 3 bases, with 7 bases spanning the gap. Germline V lookup: CDR1 SGHRS, CDR2 YFSETQ. CDR3 bases: TGCGCCAGCAGCTTGGGGAACCACTACAATGAGCAGTTCTTC. This codes for CASSLGNHYNEQFF.

This rearrangement joins TRBV7-2 to TRBJ2-7; the D call may be TRBD1 or TRBD2 (6 bases each). Germline loops: CDR1 SGHTA, CDR2 FQGNSA. This CDR3 contains 15 residues. The ends were cut back, 5 bases at V and 0 bases at J, with 14 bases in the middle. The CDR3 spells CASSPLGGRSYEQYF. DNA for the CDR3: TGTGCCAGCAGCCCCCTCGGGGGCCGCTCCTACGAGCAGTACTTC. The variable domain in full, with the rest retrieved from reference TRBV7-2 and TRBJ2-7, is GAGVSQSPSNKVTEKGKDVELRCDPISGHTALYWYRQSLGQGLEFLIYFQGNSAPDKSGLPSDRFSAERTGGSVSTLTIQRTQQEDSAVYLCASSPLGGRSYEQYFGPGTRLTVT.

The gene calls are TRBV29-1 and TRBJ1-5; D gene ambiguous. The CDR3 contains 13 residues. Trimming took 4 bases from V and 2 from J, leaving 9 bases between them. CDR1 is SQVTM, CDR2 ANQGSEA, per germline. The CDR3: CSVAIEGNQPQHF. In DNA form, the CDR3 reads TGCAGCGTTGCGATAGAGGGCAATCAGCCCCAGCATTTT.

The CDR3 DNA reads as TGTGCCAGCAGTTATGCGAATCAGCCCCAGCATTTT. It codes for CASSYANQPQHF. The V call is TRBV28, the J call TRBJ1-5, with unresolved D. The CDR3 contains 12 residues. V dropped 4 bases and J dropped 4 bases, with 5 bases sitting between them. Germline V gene sequence: CDR1 MDHEN, CDR2 SYDVKM.

The chain joins TRBV7-8 to TRBJ2-3; perhaps TRBD2 as D (6 bases). Germline CDR1 is SGHVS and CDR2 is FQNEAQ. The CDR3 length is 13 residues. V lost 11 bases to trimming and J lost 4 bases, with 16 bases between them. The CDR3 sequence: CAGTHIRADTQYF. CDR3 sequence (DNA): TGTGCCGGGACTCACATAAGGGCAGATACGCAGTATTTT.

The V call is TRBV4-3, the J call TRBJ2-6; D not certain. The ends were cut back, 1 base at V and 0 bases at J, with 4 bases in the middle. Germline CDR1 is LGHNA and CDR2 is YSLEER. The CDR3 has 15 residues. The CDR3 region is CASSQAFSGANVLTF. CDR3 bases: TGCGCCAGCAGCCAAGCGTTCTCTGGGGCCAACGTCCTGACTTTC.

The V and J genes are TRBV5-1 and TRBJ2-2; possible D gene TRBD2, 5 bases. The CDR3 has 16 amino acids. Trimming removed 4 bases at V and 1 base at J, with 14 bases between. CDR1 and CDR2 from the germline V gene are SGHRS and YFSETQ. In DNA, the CDR3 is TGCGCCAGCAGCCCGCGCGCTAGCTGGAACACCGGGGAGCTGTTTTTT. Amino acids: CASSPRASWNTGELFF. Based on the CDR3 plus reference TRBV5-1 and TRBJ2-2, the full variable domain is KAGVTQTPRYLIKTRGQQVTLSCSPISGHRSVSWYQQTPGQGLQFLFEYFSETQRNKGNFPGRFSGRQFSNSRSEMNVSTLELGDSALYLCASSPRASWNTGELFFGEGSRLTVL.

V gene TRBV7-2 combines with J gene TRBJ1-2, with 11 bases identical to TRBD1. Germline CDR1 reads SGHTA; CDR2 reads FQGNSA. The CDR3 is 16 amino acids. The V gene end was trimmed by 8 bases and the J gene end by 4 bases; junction bases not matched to a gene: 12. DNA for the CDR3: TGTGCCAGCTCTGGGACAGGGGGTCCCCCCGGCTATGGCTACACCTTC. This gives the protein CASSGTGGPPGYGYTF.

The chain carries TRBV2 and TRBJ2-7; 9 positions agree with TRBD1. The germline gives CDR1 SNHLY, CDR2 FYNNEI. This CDR3 is 16 amino acids long. The trim removed 4 bases at V and 5 bases at J, leaving 12 bases unmatched. The CDR3 reads CASSGPGDRAIDEQYF. As DNA, the CDR3 is TGTGCCAGCAGTGGTCCGGGGGACAGGGCTATAGACGAGCAGTACTTC.

The table lists this clone with many counts. The chain uses TRBV2 and TRBJ2-7; D possibly corresponds to TRBD1 (5 bases). The CDR3 has 13 amino acids. The V end lost 10 bases, the J end lost 3 bases, and 16 bases lay between the germline ends. CDR1 and CDR2 from the germline V gene are SNHLY and FYNNEI. CDR3 region: CATRTRWDYEQYF. The CDR3 bases are TGTGCCACCAGGACACGGTGGGACTACGAGCAGTACTTC.

The chain employs TRBV6-6 and TRBJ2-2; D is unresolved. The CDR3 extends over 14 amino acids. Trimming took 6 bases from V and 4 from J, leaving 12 bases between them. Per germline, CDR1 MNHNY and CDR2 SVGAGI (reference sequence). The CDR3 loop reads CASRSQRSTGELFF. The CDR3 DNA is TGTGCCAGCAGGTCACAACGGAGCACCGGGGAGCTGTTTTTT.

The sample holds a few counts of this clone. The same CDR3 can be traced to other DNA sequences in this sample. The V call is TRBV29-1, the J call TRBJ1-5; no definite D call. The V gene's germline CDR1 is SQVTM and CDR2 ANQGSEA. The CDR3 loop spans 12 amino acids. Trimming removed 4 bases at V and 1 base at J, with 5 bases between. DNA for the CDR3: TGCAGCGTTGGGACGAGCAATCAGCCCCAGCATTTT. It specifies CSVGTSNQPQHF. The entire variable domain, with the rest obtained from reference TRBV29-1 and TRBJ1-5, is as follows: SAVISQKPSRDICQRGTSLTIQCQVDSQVTMMFWYRQQPGQSLTLIATANQGSEATYESGFVIDKFPISRPNLTFSTLTVSNMSPEDSSIYLCSVGTSNQPQHFGDGTRLSIL.

The chain joins TRBV11-1 to TRBJ2-3, with 7 bases identical to TRBD1. Germline V lookup: CDR1 SGHAT, CDR2 FQDESV (reference sequence). The CDR3 is 16 residues long. J lost 3 bases, V lost 5 bases, and 11 bases had no gene match. CDR3 nucleotide sequence: TGTGCCAGCAGCCTTGCCCCAGGGGGTGTAACAGATACGCAGTATTTT. Its protein product is CASSLAPGGVTDTQYF.